The 8 T cell receptor beta chains reported below all come from one sample, sequenced in a study of blood T cell repertoires in COVID-19. Measured with immunoSEQ multiplex PCR; TCRdb has only the in-frame clones, and not every one. The top ten clones hold 0.75% to 0.9% of a sample with approximately 500,000 clones, roughly 89% of them seen once. The sequenced sample was peripheral blood. The source is a man younger than 35 with COVID-19, enrolled during active disease.

This sequence joins TRBV7-8 and TRBJ2-5, with 8 bases identical to TRBD1. This CDR3 contains 16 residues. V gave up 6 bases and J gave up 3 bases; unmatched junction bases: 12. Germline CDR1 and CDR2: SGHVS and FQNEAQ. The CDR3 bases are TGTGCCAGCAGTTTAACCCGGACAGGGCGAGAAGAGACCCAGTACTTC. Translating it yields CASSLTRTGREETQYF. Using reference TRBV7-8 and TRBJ2-5 for the parts outside the CDR3, the full variable domain is GAGVSQSPRYKVAKRGQDVALRCDPISGHVSLFWYQQALGQGPEFLTYFQNEAQLDKSGLPSDRFFAERPEGSVSTLKIQRTQQEDSAVYLCASSLTRTGREETQYFGPGTRLLVL.

This rearrangement joins TRBV18 to TRBJ2-2, with 7 bases identical to TRBD2. From germline, CDR1 is KGHSH and CDR2 LQKENI. Trimming took 3 bases from V and 5 from J; bases not matched to a gene: 3. The CDR3 has 14 amino acids. CDR3 sequence (DNA): TGTGCCAGCTCACCGGGACTACGTACCGGGGAGCTGTTTTTT. Its protein is CASSPGLRTGELFF.

This chain links TRBV6-4 with TRBJ2-1, with D uncertain. V dropped 0 bases and J dropped 0 bases, with 9 bases sitting between them. The CDR3 has 16 amino acids. CDR1 is MRHNA, CDR2 SNTAGT, per germline. CDR3 DNA: TGTGCCAGCAGTGACTCGGCGGAGAGCTCCTACAATGAGCAGTTCTTC. This encodes CASSDSAESSYNEQFF.

The gene calls are TRBV30 and TRBJ1-2; TRBD1 aligns across 10 bases. The CDR3 runs 14 residues. Germline CDR1 is GTSNPN and CDR2 is SVGIG (reference sequence). The ends lost 4 bases at V and 8 bases at J; junction bases unmatched: 10. The CDR3 coding sequence is TGTGCCTGGACGAGGACAGGGGGTTACTGCGGCTACACCTTC. It is translated as CAWTRTGGYCGYTF.

The rearrangement links TRBV25-1 to TRBJ2-5; possible D gene TRBD1, 6 bases. The CDR3 sequence is 12 residues long. Trimming took off 4 bases at V and 4 bases at J, with 7 bases between the two ends. Germline CDR1 MGHDK, CDR2 SYGVNS. CDR3 amino acids: CASSGGRETQYF. The CDR3 DNA reads as TGTGCCAGCAGTGGGGGGCGAGAGACCCAGTACTTC. Supplemented by reference TRBV25-1 and TRBJ2-5, the full variable domain reads EADIYQTPRYLVIGTGKKITLECSQTMGHDKMYWYQQDPGMELHLIHYSYGVNSTEKGDLSSESTVSRIRTEHFPLTLESARPSHTSQYLCASSGGRETQYFGPGTRLLVL.

This clone was found a few times. The chain combines TRBV4-1 with TRBJ1-2; D remains ambiguous. Trimming stripped 0 bases from V and 4 bases from J, with 15 bases between. The CDR3 totals 16 residues. The germline V gene has CDR1 MGHRA and CDR2 YSYEKL. The CDR3 reads CASSQDARDVGYGYTF. As DNA, the CDR3 is TGCGCCAGCAGCCAAGATGCGCGGGATGTAGGCTATGGCTACACCTTC.

This sequence joins TRBV7-9 and TRBJ2-7, with D possibly matching TRBD2 (5 bases). Germline-derived CDR1 and CDR2 are SEHNR and FQNEAQ (reference sequence). V was shortened by 1 base and J by 2 bases, with 12 bases between the two germline ends. The CDR3 sequence is 15 residues long. The CDR3 spells CASSLGRRSTYEQYF. CDR3 bases: TGTGCCAGCAGCTTAGGTAGGAGGTCAACCTACGAGCAGTACTTC.

V usage is TRBV6-5 and J usage is TRBJ1-1; the match to TRBD1 covers 8 bases. The junction had 8 bases not matched to a gene; V was cut back by 4 bases and J by 10 bases. This CDR3 has 13 amino acids. In germline, CDR1 is MNHEY, CDR2 SVGAGI. In DNA, the CDR3 is TGTGCCAGCAGTTCAGGACAGGGCGGGGGAGCTTTCTTT. It codes for CASSSGQGGGAFF.